This T cell receptor (beta chain) emerged from a study of blood T cell repertoires in COVID-19. Study information: Nucleic acid was either cDNA or gDNA, and it came from T cells, B-cell-depleted T cells, or PBMCs.

The ends were cut back, 0 bases at V and 3 bases at J, with 4 bases in the middle. The CDR3 has 12 residues. From germline, CDR1 is SGHKS and CDR2 YYEKEE (reference sequence). In the original processing: Quantification of nucleated cells was approximated via reference gene primer amplification. Using immunoSEQ multiplex PCR, the repertoire was profiled, and TCRdb retains in-frame clones only, with some absent. The D gene and trimming were derived from the DNA, and the V and J assignments and clone size from that table. Here the sample spans tens of thousands of clones, 91% being singletons. The V gene is TRBV5-5, the J gene TRBJ2-7; D remains ambiguous. The receptor was derived from a woman aged 50 to 60 in a cohort sampled during active COVID-19. Sequenced: peripheral blood. This chain's CDR3 is CASSLGNYEQYF. The CDR3 DNA sequence: TGTGCCAGCAGCTTGGGTAACTACGAGCAGTACTTC.